The 14 T cell receptor beta chains listed next were all sequenced from one sample in a study of cytomegalovirus exposure and HLA in healthy donors. Profiling relied on immunoSEQ multiplex PCR, and the TCRdb table lists in-frame clones only, not all of them. The sample shows approximately 210,000 clones, 86% of them seen only once. The sequencing sample was made of PBMCs. These receptors were collected from a young woman in good health and CMV-seronegative.

The chain employs TRBV4-1 and TRBJ1-2; TRBD1 matches 11 bases. The V gene end was trimmed by 5 bases and the J gene end by 7 bases; junction bases not matched to a gene: 3. The CDR3 extends over 13 amino acids. Germline CDR1 is MGHRA and CDR2 is YSYEKL. The CDR3 here is CASSEGQGVGYTF. The DNA for the CDR3 is TGCGCCAGCAGCGAGGGACAGGGGGTTGGCTACACCTTC.

The rearrangement links TRBV19 to TRBJ1-5, with 11 nucleotides matching TRBD1. Germline assignment: CDR1 LNHDA and CDR2 SQIVND (reference sequence). V trimming: 8 bases; J trimming: 0 bases; junction bases outside the gene matches: 9. The CDR3 is 17 residues long. The CDR3 reads CASSGQGAIYSNQPQHF. CDR3 DNA sequence: TGTGCCAGTTCAGGACAGGGGGCGATTTATAGCAATCAGCCCCAGCATTTT.

This clone appeared a single time. The V and J genes are TRBV18 and TRBJ1-5; 7 positions match TRBD1. J was trimmed by 6 bases and V by 4 bases; bases with no gene match: 12. The CDR3 loop spans 16 amino acids. CDR1 and CDR2 from the germline V gene are KGHSH and LQKENI. CDR3 in amino acids: CASSLRDRVLGQPQHF. The CDR3 region has the DNA TGTGCCAGCTCACTCCGAGACAGGGTTCTTGGTCAGCCCCAGCATTTT.

This rearrangement joins TRBV6-1 to TRBJ1-5, with D possibly being TRBD1 (5 bases). V shed 3 bases and J shed 0 bases, with 12 bases lying between them. The CDR3 contains 16 residues. Germline-derived CDR1 and CDR2 are MNHNS and SASEGT. The CDR3 region has the DNA TGTGCCAGCAGTGACGACAGATTTTATAGCAATCAGCCCCAGCATTTT. It is translated as CASSDDRFYSNQPQHF.

V usage is TRBV5-8 and J usage is TRBJ1-2; D remains unclear. The CDR3 is made up of 15 amino acids. V lost 0 bases to trimming and J lost 5 bases, with 14 bases between them. The germline V gene has CDR1 SGHTS and CDR2 YDEGEE. The CDR3 DNA reads as TGTGCCAGCAGCTTGGGTCAGGCCCCGATATATGGCTACACCTTC. Translation: CASSLGQAPIYGYTF.

The V and J genes are TRBV5-1 and TRBJ2-7; D call uncertain. The CDR3 extends over 15 amino acids. V was cut by 0 bases and J by 3 bases, with 13 bases left in between. Germline CDR1 reads SGHRS; CDR2 reads YFSETQ. The CDR3 loop is CASSLGVNGDYEQYF. The CDR3 nucleotides read TGCGCCAGCAGCTTGGGTGTGAACGGAGACTACGAGCAGTACTTC.

J is TRBJ1-5 and V is TRBV28; 8 positions agree with TRBD1. Germline CDR1 reads MDHEN; CDR2 reads SYDVKM. The CDR3 is 15 amino acids. The V and J ends lost 5 bases and 7 bases, in that order; junction bases with no gene match: 10. CDR3 in DNA: TGTGCCAGCAGTACAGGGGGAAACTCGGGGCAGCCCCAGCATTTT. Amino acid sequence: CASSTGGNSGQPQHF.

This sequence joins TRBV18 and TRBJ2-4, with 7 bases fitting TRBD1. The CDR3 consists of 13 residues. Germline V gene lookup returns CDR1 KGHSH and CDR2 LQKENI. V lost 3 bases, J lost 5 bases, and 1 base stayed unmatched. The CDR3: CASSPDRENIQYF. DNA for the CDR3: TGTGCCAGCTCACCCGACAGGGAAAACATTCAGTACTTC.

The chain combines TRBV27 with TRBJ2-7; 7 bases fit TRBD1. The CDR3 runs 16 residues. Losses at the gene ends were 5 bases for V and 4 bases for J; bases not matched to a gene: 14. Germline V CDR1 and CDR2: MNHEY, SMNVEV (reference sequence). The CDR3 DNA is TGTGCCAGCAGTCAGGGGGACCCTCGGGCCCCTTACGAGCAGTACTTC. Translation: CASSQGDPRAPYEQYF.

The sample holds a few counts of this clone. The chain couples TRBV7-2 to TRBJ2-3; a possible D gene is TRBD1 (5 bases). Trimming cost V 2 bases and J 4 bases, with 10 bases left between them. The CDR3 runs 14 residues. Per the germline V gene, CDR1 is SGHTA and CDR2 is FQGNSA. The CDR3 loop reads CASSLIQGSDTQYF. The CDR3, as DNA: TGTGCCAGCAGCTTAATTCAGGGTTCAGATACGCAGTATTTT.

The chain uses TRBV18 and TRBJ1-2; a possible D gene is TRBD1 (5 bases). The V gene's germline CDR1 is KGHSH and CDR2 LQKENI. The CDR3 is 13 amino acids. V lost 3 bases and J lost 7, with 12 bases in between. CDR3 residues: CASSPGGSGGYTF. DNA for the CDR3: TGTGCCAGCTCACCGGGGGGTAGCGGTGGCTACACCTTC.

This clone was recorded a few times. The chain couples TRBV4-2 to TRBJ2-1; a weak D match, TRBD2 (6 bases). The CDR3 covers 16 residues. V lost 0 bases, J lost 2 bases, and 11 bases lay in between. Per the germline V gene, CDR1 is LGHNA and CDR2 is YNFKEQ. CDR3 sequence: CASSQDWRGPYNEQFF. CDR3 DNA: TGTGCCAGCAGCCAAGATTGGAGGGGCCCCTACAATGAGCAGTTCTTC.

V is TRBV7-2 and J is TRBJ1-2, with 7 positions matching TRBD1. V shed 4 bases and J 4 bases; nucleotides not matched to a gene: 6. Germline loops: CDR1 SGHTA, CDR2 FQGNSA. This CDR3 comprises 14 residues. The CDR3 DNA follows: TGTGCCAGCAGCTCGCAGGGGGTTGCCTATGGCTACACCTTC. It encodes CASSSQGVAYGYTF. Using reference TRBV7-2 and TRBJ1-2 for the parts outside the CDR3, the full variable domain is GAGVSQSPSNKVTEKGKDVELRCDPISGHTALYWYRQSLGQGLEFLIYFQGNSAPDKSGLPSDRFSAERTGGSVSTLTIQRTQQEDSAVYLCASSSQGVAYGYTFGSGTRLTVV.

This rearrangement joins TRBV5-4 to TRBJ2-1, with 9 nucleotides matching TRBD2. Trimming cost V 0 bases and J 4 bases; bases outside gene matches: 5. The germline V gene has CDR1 SGHNT and CDR2 YYREEE (reference sequence). This CDR3 region has 16 residues. The CDR3 sequence is CASSLAVTSGYNEQFF. The CDR3 nucleotides are TGTGCCAGCAGCTTGGCAGTGACTAGCGGATACAATGAGCAGTTCTTC.